The TCR beta chain described here comes from a study of blood T cell repertoires in COVID-19. This CDR3 is built from 16 residues. J gave up 5 bases and V 5 bases, and 11 bases lay outside the gene matches. Germline loops: CDR1 SGHNT, CDR2 YYREEE (reference sequence). The study recruited people aged 18 to 89 years across approximately 23 US areas. Cohorts were determined from participant-reported clinical history. Per the authors' pipeline: Reference gene primer amplification yielded estimated nucleated cell counts. This table comes from immunoSEQ multiplex PCR, and its TCRdb copy is limited to in-frame clones, with some not included. Clone size and V and J calls were adopted from that table, with D and trimming inferred from the DNA. The profile shows 220,000 or so clones, about 84% of them singletons.

Specimen: PBMCs or T cells enriched from blood (not recorded which). The chain recombines TRBV5-4 with TRBJ2-3; 10 nucleotides line up with TRBD2. This clonotype originated in a woman between 50 and 59 years old who had recovered from COVID-19. The CDR3 DNA is TGTGCCAGCAGACAAGGACTAGCGGCCATAGGAGATACGCAGTATTTT. It encodes CASRQGLAAIGDTQYF.